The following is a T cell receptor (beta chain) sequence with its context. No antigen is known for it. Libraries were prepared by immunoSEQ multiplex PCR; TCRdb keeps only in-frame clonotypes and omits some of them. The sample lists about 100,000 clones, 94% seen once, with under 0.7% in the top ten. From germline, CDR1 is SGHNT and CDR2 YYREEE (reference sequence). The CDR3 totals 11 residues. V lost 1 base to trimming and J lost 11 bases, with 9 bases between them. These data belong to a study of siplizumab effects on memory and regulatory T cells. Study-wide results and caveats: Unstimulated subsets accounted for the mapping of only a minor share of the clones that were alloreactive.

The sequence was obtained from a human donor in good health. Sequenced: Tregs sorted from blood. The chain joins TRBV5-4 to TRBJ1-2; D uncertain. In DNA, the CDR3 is TGTGCCAGCAGCTTGTATCGGGAGTACACCTTC. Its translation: CASSLYREYTF.